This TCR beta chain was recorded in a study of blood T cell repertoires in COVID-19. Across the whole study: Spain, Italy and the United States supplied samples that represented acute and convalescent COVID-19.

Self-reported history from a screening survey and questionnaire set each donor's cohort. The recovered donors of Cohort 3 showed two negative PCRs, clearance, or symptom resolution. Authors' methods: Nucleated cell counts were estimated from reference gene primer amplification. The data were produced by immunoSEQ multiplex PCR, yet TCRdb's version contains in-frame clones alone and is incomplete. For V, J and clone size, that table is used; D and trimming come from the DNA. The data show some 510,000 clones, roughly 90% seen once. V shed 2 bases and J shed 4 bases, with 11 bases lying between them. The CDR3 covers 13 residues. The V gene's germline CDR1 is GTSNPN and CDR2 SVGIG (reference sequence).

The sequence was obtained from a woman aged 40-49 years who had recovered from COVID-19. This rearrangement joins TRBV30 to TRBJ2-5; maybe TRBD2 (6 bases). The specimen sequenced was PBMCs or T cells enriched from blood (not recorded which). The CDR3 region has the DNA TGTGCCTGGAGTAAGGGACTTCGAGAGACCCAGTACTTC. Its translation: CAWSKGLRETQYF.